The 25 T cell receptor beta chains listed next were all sequenced from one sample in a study of CD8 T cells in Susac syndrome. An amount of RNA that ranged from about 0.45 to 1 ug was reverse transcribed with random hexamers. Via MiXCR, TCRdb re-called the immunoSEQ multiplex PCR reads, giving one row per CDR3 protein. The sample shows 250,000 to 350,000 distinct CDR3 sequences, 70% to 90% of them seen only once. What was sequenced was CD8+ T cells from PBMCs. The receptors derive from a human donor with multiple sclerosis.

The chain uses TRBV7-6 and TRBJ2-1; the match to TRBD2 covers 13 bases. From germline, CDR1 is SGHVS and CDR2 FNYEAQ. The CDR3 runs 16 residues. The junction had 3 bases not matched to a gene; V was cut back by 1 base and J by 6 bases. CDR3 DNA: TGTGCCAGCAGCTTAGGTGGACTAGCGGGAGTCAATGAGCAGTTCTTC. It encodes CASSLGGLAGVNEQFF. Filled out from reference TRBV7-6 and TRBJ2-1, the complete variable domain reads GAGVSQSPRYKVTKRGQDVALRCDPISGHVSLYWYRQALGQGPEFLTYFNYEAQQDKSGLPNDRFSAERPEGSISTLTIQRTEQRDSAMYRCASSLGGLAGVNEQFFGPGTRLTVL.

This clonotype appeared a few times. The chain has TRBV9 and TRBJ2-7; possibly TRBD1 or TRBD2 for D (5 bases each). Trimming took off 4 bases at V and 4 bases at J, with 24 bases between the two ends. The CDR3 covers 17 residues. CDR1 and CDR2 (germline): SGDLS, YYNGEE. The DNA for the CDR3 is TGTGCCAGCAGCCCATCCCTTGGGGGAATATTCGAGTACGAGCAGTACTTC. It translates to CASSPSLGGIFEYEQYF.

The V call is TRBV6-2 or TRBV6-3, the J call TRBJ2-2; 7 bases are a match to TRBD1. The germline V gene encodes CDR1 MNHEY and CDR2 SVGEGT. The CDR3 is made up of 17 amino acids. After removal of 7 bases from V and 3 bases from J, the junction contained 14 bases not matched to a gene. The CDR3 spells CASNRFIGTAHTGELFF. CDR3 nucleotide sequence: TGTGCCAGCAACCGTTTCATAGGGACAGCCCACACCGGGGAGCTGTTTTTT.

The chain employs TRBV28 and TRBJ2-7; no clear D. Germline V gene data show CDR1 as MDHEN and CDR2 as SYDVKM. This CDR3 spans 12 amino acids. V gave up 5 bases and J gave up 1 base, with 6 bases separating them. CDR3 coding DNA: TGTGCCAGCAGTGGACCATCCTACGAGCAGTACTTC. This sequence encodes CASSGPSYEQYF.

The V and J genes are TRBV6-5 and TRBJ2-7, with 7 nucleotides matching TRBD1. CDR3 size: 11 residues. Per the germline V gene, CDR1 is MNHEY and CDR2 is SVGAGI. Trimming removed 6 bases from V and 6 bases from J; junction bases left unmatched: 2. The CDR3 DNA follows: TGTGCCAGCAGGACAGGGCCCGAGCAGTACTTC. Protein sequence: CASRTGPEQYF.

This chain uses TRBV28 with TRBJ2-7; the D gene is possibly TRBD2 (6 bases). The germline gives CDR1 MDHEN, CDR2 SYDVKM. Trimming removed 4 bases at V and 2 bases at J, with 12 bases between. The CDR3 sequence is 14 residues long. CDR3 in amino acids: CASSWLAQTYEQYF. The DNA of the CDR3 is TGTGCCAGCAGTTGGCTAGCGCAGACCTACGAGCAGTACTTC.

The chain joins TRBV30 to TRBJ2-7, with TRBD1 matching 9 bases. CDR3 length: 14 residues. Trimming took 5 bases from V and 1 from J; bases not matched to a gene: 6. Germline-derived CDR1 and CDR2 are GTSNPN and SVGIG (reference sequence). CDR3 loop: CAWVDRGSSYEQYF. In DNA form, the CDR3 reads TGTGCCTGGGTAGACAGGGGGTCTTCCTACGAGCAGTACTTC.

The chain couples TRBV28 to TRBJ2-7, with unresolved D. This CDR3 has 14 amino acids. CDR1 MDHEN and CDR2 SYDVKM come from the germline V gene. Trimming took 5 bases from V and 2 from J, leaving 13 bases between them. The CDR3 DNA is TGTGCCAGCAGTCGCGTCCTGGGCGCCTACGAGCAGTACTTC. This encodes CASSRVLGAYEQYF. Combining the CDR3 with reference TRBV28 and TRBJ2-7 gives the whole variable domain DVKVTQSSRYLVKRTGEKVFLECVQDMDHENMFWYRQDPGLGLRLIYFSYDVKMKEKGDIPEGYSVSREKKERFSLILESASTNQTSMYLCASSRVLGAYEQYFGPGTRLTVT.

V usage is TRBV5-5 and J usage is TRBJ1-1; D ambiguous. The V end was cut by 2 bases, the J end by 2 bases, with 10 bases between. This CDR3 spans 14 amino acids. Germline CDR1 reads SGHKS; CDR2 reads YYEKEE (reference sequence). The CDR3 spells CASSFGPSNTEAFF. Written as DNA, the CDR3 is TGTGCCAGCAGCTTTGGCCCGAGTAACACTGAAGCTTTCTTT.

The V gene is TRBV27, the J gene TRBJ1-4, with D uncertain. This CDR3 spans 14 amino acids. Germline V lookup: CDR1 MNHEY, CDR2 SMNVEV (reference sequence). Trimming removed 4 bases at V and 11 bases at J, with 17 bases between. The CDR3 coding sequence is TGTGCCAGCAGTTCGCGTGGGAGGCCGGAGAAACTGTTTTTT. Its translation is CASSSRGRPEKLFF.

The CDR3, as DNA: TGTGCCAGCAGCCAAGGAAAAGGGACTAGCGGACGAAATACGCAGTATTTT. Translation: CASSQGKGTSGRNTQYF. This chain connects TRBV3-1 to TRBJ2-3; 11 bases agree with TRBD2. The CDR3 is 17 residues long. J lost 7 bases, V lost 1 base, and 10 bases had no gene match. Germline CDR1 LGHDT, CDR2 YNNKEL (reference sequence).

The chain links TRBV28 to TRBJ2-5; possibly TRBD1 or TRBD2 for D (7 bases each). CDR3 length equals 15 residues. Looked up from germline, CDR1 is MDHEN and CDR2 is SYDVKM. V was pared by 6 bases and J by 4 bases, with 18 bases between. The CDR3 sequence: CASRPGEGARETQYF. In nucleotides, the CDR3 is TGTGCCAGCAGGCCCGGGGAGGGGGCGCGAGAGACCCAGTACTTC.

The V call is TRBV9, the J call TRBJ2-7; 7 nucleotides line up with TRBD2. V shed 0 bases and J 6 bases; nucleotides not matched to a gene: 6. The V gene's germline CDR1 is SGDLS and CDR2 YYNGEE. This CDR3 contains 14 residues. Written as DNA, the CDR3 is TGTGCCAGCAGCGTAGGAGCGGGACTGGGCGAGCAGTACTTC. Its translation is CASSVGAGLGEQYF. The variable domain in full, with the rest retrieved from reference TRBV9 and TRBJ2-7, is DSGVTQTPKHLITATGQRVTLRCSPRSGDLSVYWYQQSLDQGLQFLIQYYNGEERAKGNILERFSAQQFPDLHSELNLSSLELGDSALYFCASSVGAGLGEQYFGPGTRLTVT.

This chain connects TRBV29-1 to TRBJ2-1, with 12 positions matching TRBD2. Germline trimming cut 6 bases from V and 5 bases from J; bases unmatched to any gene: 14. This CDR3 spans 17 amino acids. Per the germline V gene, CDR1 is SQVTM and CDR2 is ANQGSEA. In nucleotides, the CDR3 is TGCAGCGTAGGGGGGTCTAGCGGGAGGGCCAGTCACAATGAGCAGTTCTTC. It codes for CSVGGSSGRASHNEQFF.

This chain links TRBV30 with TRBJ1-4; maybe TRBD1 (6 bases). V shed 4 bases and J shed 8 bases, with 14 bases lying between them. The CDR3 loop spans 13 amino acids. Germline V gene data show CDR1 as GTSNPN and CDR2 as SVGIG (reference sequence). The CDR3 DNA follows: TGTGCCTGGAAGGCCAGGGGTGGCGAAAAACTGTTTTTT. It yields the protein CAWKARGGEKLFF.

This clonotype was counted only a few times. V gene TRBV6-5 combines with J gene TRBJ2-7; D remains ambiguous. V was cut by 2 bases and J by 2 bases, with 10 bases left in between. This CDR3 region has 14 residues. Germline V lookup: CDR1 MNHEY, CDR2 SVGAGI. This CDR3 reads CASSYDNSAYEQYF. CDR3 sequence (DNA): TGTGCCAGCAGTTACGACAATTCCGCCTACGAGCAGTACTTC.

The rearrangement links TRBV7-3 to TRBJ2-1; D remains ambiguous. The germline V and J ends were trimmed by 5 bases and 4 bases, with 18 bases remaining between them. The CDR3 contains 16 residues. CDR1 is SGHTA, CDR2 FQGTGA, per germline. The CDR3 sequence is CASSPSLRPVYNEQFF. The CDR3 DNA reads as TGTGCCAGCAGCCCCTCCCTTAGACCGGTTTACAATGAGCAGTTCTTC.

The rearrangement links TRBV27 to TRBJ2-7; D not certain. The CDR3 spans 14 residues. The germline V and J ends were trimmed by 1 base and 0 bases, with 7 bases remaining between them. Looked up from germline, CDR1 is MNHEY and CDR2 is SMNVEV (reference sequence). The CDR3 DNA follows: TGTGCCAGCAGTTTATTTCTAGGCTCCTACGAGCAGTACTTC. Its translation: CASSLFLGSYEQYF.

The CDR3 DNA sequence: TGTGCCAGCAGTTTCTCAGGGTCTGGAAACACCATATATTTT. Protein sequence: CASSFSGSGNTIYF. The genes are TRBV12-3 or TRBV12-4 and TRBJ1-3; possible D gene TRBD1, 5 bases. This CDR3 spans 14 amino acids. V was clipped by 3 bases and J by 1 base, with 7 bases between them.

The CDR3 region has the DNA TGTGCCAGCAGTCATACCTATGAAAAACTGTTTTTT. Translating gives CASSHTYEKLFF. The chain links TRBV2 to TRBJ1-4, with no clear D. The V and J ends lost 5 bases and 6 bases respectively, with 7 bases between them. The CDR3 totals 12 residues. Germline CDR1 is SNHLY and CDR2 is FYNNEI.

This clonotype has more than one count but fewer than ten. This chain uses TRBV14 with TRBJ2-3; D might be TRBD2 (6 bases). Trimming pared 3 bases from V and 0 bases from J, leaving 31 bases between. The CDR3 sequence is 22 residues long. Germline-derived CDR1 and CDR2 are SGHDN and FVKESK. The CDR3 region is CASSQATGLSQIYEESTDTQYF. The CDR3 DNA is TGTGCCAGCAGCCAGGCTACAGGACTATCGCAGATATACGAAGAGAGCACAGATACGCAGTATTTT. Full variable domain (remainder filled in from reference TRBV14 and TRBJ2-3): EAGVTQFPSHSVIEKGQTVTLRCDPISGHDNLYWYRRVMGKEIKFLLHFVKESKQDESGMPNNRFLAERTGGTYSTLKVQPAELEDSGVYFCASSQATGLSQIYEESTDTQYFGPGTRLTVL.

This clonotype was seen only a few times. The chain carries TRBV27 and TRBJ2-1, with 7 bases identical to TRBD2. The germline V gene has CDR1 MNHEY and CDR2 SMNVEV (reference sequence). J gave up 0 bases and V 5 bases, and 1 base lay outside the gene matches. This CDR3 is 14 amino acids long. CDR3 sequence: CASSGGSSYNEQFF. The CDR3 region has the DNA TGTGCCAGCAGTGGCGGGAGCTCCTACAATGAGCAGTTCTTC.

This sequence joins TRBV30 and TRBJ2-1; D possibly corresponds to TRBD1 (6 bases). Germline V CDR1 and CDR2: GTSNPN, SVGIG (reference sequence). The CDR3 spans 15 residues. Between the trimmed V and J ends, which lost 4 bases and 2 bases, there was a span of 15 bases. The CDR3 sequence: CAWKGWTETYNEQFF. CDR3 DNA sequence: TGTGCCTGGAAAGGGTGGACAGAGACCTACAATGAGCAGTTCTTC. The full variable domain, its missing parts supplied by reference TRBV30 and TRBJ2-1, is SQTIHQWPATLVQPVGSPLSLECTVEGTSNPNLYWYRQAAGRGLQLLFYSVGIGQISSEVPQNLSASRPQDRQFILSSKKLLLSDSGFYLCAWKGWTETYNEQFFGPGTRLTVL.

The chain employs TRBV2 and TRBJ1-2; D is uncertain. The CDR3 contains 14 residues. CDR1 is SNHLY and CDR2 is FYNNEI in the germline V gene. V lost 1 base, J lost 4 bases, and 10 bases lay in between. The CDR3 reads CASSEVGTIYGYTF. The CDR3 nucleotides read TGTGCCAGCAGTGAAGTTGGCACTATCTATGGCTACACCTTC.

The chain couples TRBV3-1 to TRBJ2-1; TRBD2 matches at 14 bases. The CDR3 runs to 21 residues. The germline V gene has CDR1 LGHDT and CDR2 YNNKEL (reference sequence). Trimming took 2 bases from V and 0 from J; bases not matched to a gene: 12. The DNA of the CDR3 is TGTGCCAGCAGCCAACTTACCGGGACTAGCGGGAGTTCAAGCTCCTACAATGAGCAGTTCTTC. Protein: CASSQLTGTSGSSSSYNEQFF.